Listed below are T cell receptor beta chains from one sample, sequenced in a study of cytomegalovirus exposure and HLA in healthy donors. Repertoires were generated with immunoSEQ multiplex PCR, while TCRdb's copy carries only in-frame clones and drops some. The table lists about 170,000 clones. Specimen: PBMCs. Every receptor here comes from a woman aged 60-75 years in good health and CMV-seronegative. Each CDR3 is given with its conserved first and last residue. The D gene is left open where the match is weak.

TRBV7-8	TRBJ1-5	TRBD1	TGTGCCAGCAGCACTCGGGACAGATCCCCCCCCCAGCATTTT	CASSTRDRSPPQHF
TRBV5-6	TRBJ2-1	TRBD2	TGTGCCAGCAGCTCCTCTAGCGGGAGGGCTTTCGGTGAGCAGTTCTTC	CASSSSSGRAFGEQFF
TRBV29-1	TRBJ2-1	TRBD2	TGCAGCGTTGAAGAAGCTAGCGGGTACTACAATGAGCAGTTCTTC	CSVEEASGYYNEQFF
TRBV19	TRBJ2-7	TRBD1	TGTGCCAGTACGTACCCATGGACAGGGTCCTACGAGCAGTACTTC	CASTYPWTGSYEQYF
TRBV5-8	TRBJ2-7	TRBD1	TGTGCCAGCAGCAGGACCGGGACAGACCCCTACGAGCAGTACTTC	CASSRTGTDPYEQYF
TRBV6-5	TRBJ2-1	TRBD2	TGTGCCAGCAGTTACGGGGGGGGATCCTACAATGAGCAGTTCTTC	CASSYGGGSYNEQFF
TRBV10-3	TRBJ1-5	-	TGTGCCATCAGTGATACTTCCATTAGCAATCAGCCCCAGCATTTT	CAISDTSISNQPQHF
TRBV5-6	TRBJ2-5	TRBD2	TGTGCCAGCAGCTTGGTTGCGGGAGTGGGGGAGACCCAGTACTTC	CASSLVAGVGETQYF
TRBV2	TRBJ1-1	-	TGTGCCAGCAGTGGGACATCGAACACTGAAGCTTTCTTT	CASSGTSNTEAFF
TRBV7-3	TRBJ2-7	TRBD2	TGTGCCAGCAGCTCACTAGCGGGGGGGACCTACGAGCAGTACTTC	CASSSLAGGTYEQYF
TRBV29-1	TRBJ1-6	-	TGCAGCGTCTCGACAGACTCCTATAATTCACCCCTCCACTTT	CSVSTDSYNSPLHF